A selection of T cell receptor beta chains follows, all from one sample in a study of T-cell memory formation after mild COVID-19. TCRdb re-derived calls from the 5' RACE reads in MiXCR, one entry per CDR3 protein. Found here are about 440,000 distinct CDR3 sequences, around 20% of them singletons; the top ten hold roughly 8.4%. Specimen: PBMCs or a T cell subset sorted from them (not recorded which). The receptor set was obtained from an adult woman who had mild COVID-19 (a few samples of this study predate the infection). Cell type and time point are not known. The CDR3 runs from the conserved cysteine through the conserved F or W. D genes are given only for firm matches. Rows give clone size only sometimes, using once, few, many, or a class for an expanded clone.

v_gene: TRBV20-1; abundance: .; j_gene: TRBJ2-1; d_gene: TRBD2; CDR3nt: TGCAGTGCTAGAGGGGTTCGGCGGGAGGATGAGCAGTTCTTC; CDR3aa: CSARGVRREDEQFF
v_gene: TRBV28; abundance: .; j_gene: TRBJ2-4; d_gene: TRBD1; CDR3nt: TGTGCCAACTGGGACAGGGACAAAAACATTCAGTACTTC; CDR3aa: CANWDRDKNIQYF
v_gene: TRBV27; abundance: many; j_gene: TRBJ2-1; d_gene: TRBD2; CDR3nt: TGTGCCAGCAGTCCGACTAGCGGGGGGGCCTGGAATGAGCAGTTCTTC; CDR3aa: CASSPTSGGAWNEQFF
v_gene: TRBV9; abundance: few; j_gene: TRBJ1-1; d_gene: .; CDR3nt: TGTGCCAGCAGCGTAGCGGGAACGAACACTGAAGCTTTCTTT; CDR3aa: CASSVAGTNTEAFF
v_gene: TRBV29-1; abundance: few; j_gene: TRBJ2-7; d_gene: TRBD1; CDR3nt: TGCAGCTACCGGGACAGGGAGAACTACGAGCAGTACTTC; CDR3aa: CSYRDRENYEQYF
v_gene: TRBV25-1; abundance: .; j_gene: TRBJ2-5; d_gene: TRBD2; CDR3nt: TGTGCCAGCAGTAGACCGGGACTAGCGGGAGTCGGGGAGACCCAGTACTTC; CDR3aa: CASSRPGLAGVGETQYF
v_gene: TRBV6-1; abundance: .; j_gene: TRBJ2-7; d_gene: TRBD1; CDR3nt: TGTGCCAGCAGTAAAGTTACAGGGGGCGGCTCCTACGAGCAGTACTTC; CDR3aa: CASSKVTGGGSYEQYF
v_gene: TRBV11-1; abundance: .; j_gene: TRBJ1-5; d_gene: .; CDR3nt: TGTGCCAGCAGCACGTCAGGTCCCAATCAGCCCCAGCATTTT; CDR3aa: CASSTSGPNQPQHF
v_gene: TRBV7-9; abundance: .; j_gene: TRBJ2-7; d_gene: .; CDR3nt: TGTGCCAGCAGCCAGGGGTACGCCTACGAGCAGTACTTC; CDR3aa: CASSQGYAYEQYF
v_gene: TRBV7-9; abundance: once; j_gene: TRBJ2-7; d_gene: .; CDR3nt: TGTGCCAGCAGCTTAGAGCAGGGCCCTCCCTACGAGCAGTACTTC; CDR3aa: CASSLEQGPPYEQYF
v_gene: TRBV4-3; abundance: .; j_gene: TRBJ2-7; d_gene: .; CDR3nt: TGCGCCAGCAGCCAAGATTCCGATATACGAGGACAGTACTTC; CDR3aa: CASSQDSDIRGQYF
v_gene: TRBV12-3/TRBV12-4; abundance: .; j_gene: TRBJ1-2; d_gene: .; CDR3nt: TGTGCCAGCAGTGTGACAGCTCCTAGCGGGTATAACTATGGCTACACCTTC; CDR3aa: CASSVTAPSGYNYGYTF
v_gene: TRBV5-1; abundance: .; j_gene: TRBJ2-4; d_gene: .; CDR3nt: TGCGCCAGCAGCCCGTTGGGGGGCGAGTCCAAAAACATTCAGTACTTC; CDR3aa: CASSPLGGESKNIQYF
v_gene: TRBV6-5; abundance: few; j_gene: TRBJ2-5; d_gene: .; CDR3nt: TGTGCCAGCAGGGGTATGGGGGAGCGTTCGGAGACCCAGTACTTC; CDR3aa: CASRGMGERSETQYF
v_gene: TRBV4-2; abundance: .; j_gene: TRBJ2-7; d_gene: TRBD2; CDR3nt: TGTGCCAGCAGCCAAGATGAGCTAGCGGAAAGCTCCTACGAGCAGTACTTC; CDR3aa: CASSQDELAESSYEQYF
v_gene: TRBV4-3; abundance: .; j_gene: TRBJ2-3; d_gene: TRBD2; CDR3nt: TGCGCCAGCAGCCGGCTAGCGGGACGTTCTCCTCTAGCGGGCACAGATACGCAGTATTTT; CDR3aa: CASSRLAGRSPLAGTDTQYF
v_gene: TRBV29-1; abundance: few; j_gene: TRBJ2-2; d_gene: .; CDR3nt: TGCAGCGCCGCAGGGGCGGGGGACACCGGGGAGCTGTTTTTT; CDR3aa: CSAAGAGDTGELFF
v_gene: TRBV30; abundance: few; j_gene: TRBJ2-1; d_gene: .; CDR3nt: TGTGCCTGGAGTGTACTTCTGGGGGAGTGGGCCTACAATGAGCAGTTCTTC; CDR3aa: CAWSVLLGEWAYNEQFF
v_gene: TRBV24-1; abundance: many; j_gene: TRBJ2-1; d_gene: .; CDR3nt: TGTGCCACCAGTGATTTGGGCAGCAAGGGGCATGAGCAGTTCTTC; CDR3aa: CATSDLGSKGHEQFF
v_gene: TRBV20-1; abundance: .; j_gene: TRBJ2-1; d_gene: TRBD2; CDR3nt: TGCAGTGCTAGACATCATAGCGGGAGATTAAAGGAGCAGTTCTTC; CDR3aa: CSARHHSGRLKEQFF
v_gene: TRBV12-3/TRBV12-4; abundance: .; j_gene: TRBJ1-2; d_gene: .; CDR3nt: TGTGCCAGCAGTCTGGATCCAGGCGATCCCATCTATGGCTACACCTTC; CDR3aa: CASSLDPGDPIYGYTF
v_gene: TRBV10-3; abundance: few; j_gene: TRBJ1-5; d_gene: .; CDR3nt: TGTGCCATCAGTGAGTCGACGGGGACCGCGTTTCAGCCCCAGCATTTT; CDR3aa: CAISESTGTAFQPQHF
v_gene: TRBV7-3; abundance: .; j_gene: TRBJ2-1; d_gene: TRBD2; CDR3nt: TGTGCCAGCAGCAACAGGCGAGCGGGAAGGAATGAGCAGTTCTTC; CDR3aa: CASSNRRAGRNEQFF
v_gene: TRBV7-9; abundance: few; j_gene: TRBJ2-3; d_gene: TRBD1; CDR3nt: TGTGCCAGCAGCTTAGGCGGGCCCCAGGGGGCGTCCGATACGCAGTATTTT; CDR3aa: CASSLGGPQGASDTQYF
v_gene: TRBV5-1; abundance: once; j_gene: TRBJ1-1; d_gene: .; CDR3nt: TGCGCCAGCAGCATGGAGTCTGGGGACACTGAAGCTTTCTTT; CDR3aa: CASSMESGDTEAFF
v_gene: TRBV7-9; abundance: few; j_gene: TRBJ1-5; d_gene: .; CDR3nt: TGTGCCAGCAGCTTCGGGGGGCGGCAGCCCCAGCATTTT; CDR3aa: CASSFGGRQPQHF
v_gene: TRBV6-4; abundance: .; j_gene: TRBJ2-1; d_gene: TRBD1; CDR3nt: TGTGCCAGCAGTGATCTACAGGGGAACAATGAGCAGTTCTTC; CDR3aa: CASSDLQGNNEQFF
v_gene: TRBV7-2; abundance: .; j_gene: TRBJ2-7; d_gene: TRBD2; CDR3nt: TGTGCCAGCAGCTTAGAAGCGGGAGGAGGCTACGAGCAGTACTTC; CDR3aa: CASSLEAGGGYEQYF
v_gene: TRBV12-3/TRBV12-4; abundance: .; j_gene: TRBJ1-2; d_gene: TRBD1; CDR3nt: TGTGCCAGCAGTTCCTGGACAGGGGTGACCTATGGCTACACCTTC; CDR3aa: CASSSWTGVTYGYTF
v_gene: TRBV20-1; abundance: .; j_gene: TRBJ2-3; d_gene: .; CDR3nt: TGCAGTGCCCGTCGCGGCCCAGATACGCAGTATTTT; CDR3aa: CSARRGPDTQYF
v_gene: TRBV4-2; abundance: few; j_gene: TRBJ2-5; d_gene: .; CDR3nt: TGTGCCAGCAGCCAAGGCCCTACTCTCCAAGAGACCCAGTACTTC; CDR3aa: CASSQGPTLQETQYF
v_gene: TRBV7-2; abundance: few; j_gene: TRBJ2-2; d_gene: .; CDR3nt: TGTGCCAGCAGCTTAGCTCAAGGGTTCACCGGGGAGCTGTTTTTT; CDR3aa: CASSLAQGFTGELFF
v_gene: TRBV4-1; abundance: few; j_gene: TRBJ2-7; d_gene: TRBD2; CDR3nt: TGCGCCAGCAGTACGGGACTACTCCCTCTCGCGCAGTACTTC; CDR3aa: CASSTGLLPLAQYF
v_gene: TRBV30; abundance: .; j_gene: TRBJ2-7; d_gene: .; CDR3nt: TGTGCCTGGAGTGAAGGGTCCTACGAGCAGTACTTC; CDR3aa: CAWSEGSYEQYF
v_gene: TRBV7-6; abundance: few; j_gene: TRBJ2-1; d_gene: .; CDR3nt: TGTGCCAGCAGCTTTTGGGCTGAGGACAATGAGCAGTTCTTC; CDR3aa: CASSFWAEDNEQFF
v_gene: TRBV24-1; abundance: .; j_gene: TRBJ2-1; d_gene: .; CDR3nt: TGTGCCACCAGTGATATTACAGGGCACTCCTACAATGAGCAGTTCTTC; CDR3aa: CATSDITGHSYNEQFF
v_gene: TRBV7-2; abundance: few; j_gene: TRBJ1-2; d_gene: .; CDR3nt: TGTGCCAGCAGCCGCACCTGGACAGAGAACTATGGCTACACCTTC; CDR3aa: CASSRTWTENYGYTF
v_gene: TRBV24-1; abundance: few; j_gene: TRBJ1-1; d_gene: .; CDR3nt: TGTGCCACCCCCGGTCGCCTCCCGAACACTGAAGCTTTCTTT; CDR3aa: CATPGRLPNTEAFF
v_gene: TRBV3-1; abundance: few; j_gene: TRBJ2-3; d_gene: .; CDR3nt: TGTGCCAGCAGCCAAGAAGGAGAGAAGGGGGGAGATACGCAGTATTTT; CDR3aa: CASSQEGEKGGDTQYF
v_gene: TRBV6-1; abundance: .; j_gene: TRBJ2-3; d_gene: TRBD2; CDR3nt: TGTGCCAGCAGCAGCGGGAGGGACTCAGATACGCAGTATTTT; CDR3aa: CASSSGRDSDTQYF
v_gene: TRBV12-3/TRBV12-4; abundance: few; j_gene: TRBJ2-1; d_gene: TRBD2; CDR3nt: TGTGCCAGCAGTTTTAACGGCGGGAGGGCGAATGAGCAGTTCTTC; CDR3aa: CASSFNGGRANEQFF
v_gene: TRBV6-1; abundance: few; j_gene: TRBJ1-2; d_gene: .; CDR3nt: TGTGCCAGCAGTGAGGCACACGTCCTCCGGGACTATGGCTACACCTTC; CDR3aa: CASSEAHVLRDYGYTF
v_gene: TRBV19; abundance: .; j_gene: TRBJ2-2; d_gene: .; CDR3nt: TGTGCCAGTAGTACCAGCACCGGGGAGCTGTTTTTT; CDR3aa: CASSTSTGELFF
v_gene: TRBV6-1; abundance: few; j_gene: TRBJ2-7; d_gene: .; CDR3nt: TGTGCCAGCCTAGAAAGGCTATTCTACGAGCAGTACTTC; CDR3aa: CASLERLFYEQYF
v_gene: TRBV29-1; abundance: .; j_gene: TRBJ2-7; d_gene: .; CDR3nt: TGCAGCGTCGAGTTCCGGACAGGCCCAGCGGGGCTTCAATACGAGCAGTACTTC; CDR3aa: CSVEFRTGPAGLQYEQYF
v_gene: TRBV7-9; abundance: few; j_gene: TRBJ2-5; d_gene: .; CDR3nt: TGTGCCAGCAGCTGGAAGGGGGGCAGCGAGACCCAGTACTTC; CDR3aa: CASSWKGGSETQYF
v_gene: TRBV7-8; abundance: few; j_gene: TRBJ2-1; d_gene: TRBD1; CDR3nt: TGTGCCAGCAGCTTAGGGACAGGGGATTACAATGAGCAGTTCTTC; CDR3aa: CASSLGTGDYNEQFF
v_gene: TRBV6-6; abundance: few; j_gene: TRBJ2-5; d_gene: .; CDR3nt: TGTGCCAGCAGTTACTCGAAAGTTCAGGAGACCCAGTACTTC; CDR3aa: CASSYSKVQETQYF
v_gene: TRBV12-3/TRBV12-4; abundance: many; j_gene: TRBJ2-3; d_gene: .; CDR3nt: TGTGCCAGCAGAGAAGGGGGGAGAACAGATACGCAGTATTTT; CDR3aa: CASREGGRTDTQYF
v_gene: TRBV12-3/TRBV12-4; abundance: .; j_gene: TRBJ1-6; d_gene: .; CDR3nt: TGTGCCAGCAGTTTAGCCGCGGCTCCTAGTTCACCCCTCCACTTT; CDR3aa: CASSLAAAPSSPLHF
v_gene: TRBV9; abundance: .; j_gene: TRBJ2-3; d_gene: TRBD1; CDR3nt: TGTGCCAGCAGCGCTCAAGGACAGGGAGGTGATACGCAGTATTTT; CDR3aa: CASSAQGQGGDTQYF
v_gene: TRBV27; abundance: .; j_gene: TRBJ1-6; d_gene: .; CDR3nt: TGTGCCAGCAGTTCCCCCTCGACAGGCCCTGGGGGGGCTTCACCCCTCCACTTT; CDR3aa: CASSSPSTGPGGASPLHF
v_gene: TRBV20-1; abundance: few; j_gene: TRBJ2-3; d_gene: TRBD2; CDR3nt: TGCAGTGCTAGAGGGGTAGCGGGGGTCCTCACAGATACGCAGTATTTT; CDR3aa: CSARGVAGVLTDTQYF